These 9 T cell receptor beta chains originate from one sample sequenced in a study of blood T cell repertoires in COVID-19. Data came from immunoSEQ multiplex PCR; TCRdb stores just in-frame clones and leaves some out. The repertoire has 25,000 to 35,000 clones, 85% to 95% of them found once; the top ten carry approximately 12%. Specimen: peripheral blood. The receptors shown here come from a human donor in a cohort sampled during active COVID-19.

The count of this clone is one. This chain connects TRBV5-6 to TRBJ1-2; D gene unclear. The CDR3 spans 14 residues. Deletions cut 0 bases from V and 1 base from J, with 7 bases between. Germline CDR1 reads SGHDT; CDR2 reads YYEEEE. CDR3 nucleotide sequence: TGTGCCAGCAGCTTGGGACAAATTAACTATGGCTACACCTTC. It is translated as CASSLGQINYGYTF. The full variable domain, its missing parts supplied by reference TRBV5-6 and TRBJ1-2, is DAGVTQSPTHLIKTRGQQVTLRCSPKSGHDTVSWYQQALGQGPQFIFQYYEEEERQRGNFPDRFSGHQFPNYSSELNVNALLLGDSALYLCASSLGQINYGYTFGSGTRLTVV.

J is TRBJ1-1 and V is TRBV5-1; 8 bases are shared with TRBD1. The junction had 14 bases not matched to a gene; V was cut back by 2 bases and J by 5 bases. Germline CDR1 reads SGHRS; CDR2 reads YFSETQ. The CDR3 is 17 amino acids. The CDR3 sequence is CASSFAGGAGVGTEAFF. CDR3 DNA: TGCGCCAGCAGCTTCGCAGGGGGCGCGGGTGTCGGGACTGAAGCTTTCTTT.

This clone was seen only once. V usage is TRBV27 and J usage is TRBJ2-7; D not resolved. CDR1 and CDR2 from the germline V gene are MNHEY and SMNVEV (reference sequence). The CDR3 is made up of 13 amino acids. With 3 bases removed from V and 3 bases from J, the gap between germline ends came to 9 bases. The CDR3: CASSLARNYEQYF. The DNA for the CDR3 is TGTGCCAGCAGTTTGGCCAGAAACTACGAGCAGTACTTC.

The rearrangement joins TRBV7-3 to TRBJ2-1; D may be TRBD2 (6 bases). V was pared by 6 bases and J by 4 bases, with 13 bases between. This CDR3 contains 14 residues. CDR1 and CDR2 (germline): SGHTA, FQGTGA. The CDR3 DNA reads TGTGCCAGCAGTCTTGGTAGCGGTTACAATGAGCAGTTCTTC. It translates to CASSLGSGYNEQFF. Full variable domain (outside the CDR3, taken from reference TRBV7-3 and TRBJ2-1): GAGVSQTPSNKVTEKGKYVELRCDPISGHTALYWYRQSLGQGPEFLIYFQGTGAADDSGLPNDRFFAVRPEGSVSTLKIQRTERGDSAVYLCASSLGSGYNEQFFGPGTRLTVL.

The gene calls are TRBV7-8 and TRBJ2-3; no firm D call. Trimming removed 4 bases at V and 6 bases at J, with 17 bases between. CDR3 length equals 15 residues. CDR1 is SGHVS and CDR2 is FQNEAQ in the germline V gene. For the CDR3, the DNA is TGTGCCAGCAGCTCAAGGCCTGGGTCAGCGGATACGCAGTATTTT. Its protein is CASSSRPGSADTQYF.

The chain links TRBV4-1 to TRBJ2-1; 11 bases agree with TRBD2. The CDR3 is 16 amino acids. Germline V gene data show CDR1 as MGHRA and CDR2 as YSYEKL. With 6 bases clipped from V and 7 bases from J, the junction kept 11 bases outside the gene matches. The CDR3 reads CASRLQLAGVWNEQFF. The CDR3 region has the DNA TGCGCCAGCAGGCTTCAACTAGCGGGAGTATGGAATGAGCAGTTCTTC.

The chain carries TRBV4-2 and TRBJ2-1; D unclear. CDR3 size: 12 residues. CDR1 is LGHNA, CDR2 YNFKEQ, per germline. V was pared by 1 base and J by 5 bases, with 3 bases between. CDR3 nucleotide sequence: TGTGCCAGCAGCCAAGTCAACAATGAGCAGTTCTTC. It codes for CASSQVNNEQFF.

This clone was seen more than once but under ten times. The chain couples TRBV7-2 to TRBJ2-7; 16 nucleotides line up with TRBD2. The junction had 12 bases not matched to a gene; V was cut back by 6 bases and J by 7 bases. Per germline, CDR1 SGHTA and CDR2 FQGNSA. The CDR3 is 17 residues long. In DNA, the CDR3 is TGTGCCAGCAGTCTCCCGGGACTAGCGGGAGGGCTTCTAGAGCAGTACTTC. Translated, it gives CASSLPGLAGGLLEQYF. The whole variable domain, filled in from reference TRBV7-2 and TRBJ2-7, reads GAGVSQSPSNKVTEKGKDVELRCDPISGHTALYWYRQSLGQGLEFLIYFQGNSAPDKSGLPSDRFSAERTGGSVSTLTIQRTQQEDSAVYLCASSLPGLAGGLLEQYFGPGTRLTVT.

The gene calls are TRBV5-5 and TRBJ1-2; D is perhaps TRBD1 (6 bases). There are 16 residues in the CDR3. Germline-derived CDR1 and CDR2 are SGHKS and YYEKEE (reference sequence). The V gene lost 1 base and the J gene lost 3 bases, with 16 bases spanning the gap. The CDR3 bases are TGTGCCAGCAGCTTGAGTCCGGGACATACCGACTATGGCTACACCTTC. This encodes CASSLSPGHTDYGYTF.